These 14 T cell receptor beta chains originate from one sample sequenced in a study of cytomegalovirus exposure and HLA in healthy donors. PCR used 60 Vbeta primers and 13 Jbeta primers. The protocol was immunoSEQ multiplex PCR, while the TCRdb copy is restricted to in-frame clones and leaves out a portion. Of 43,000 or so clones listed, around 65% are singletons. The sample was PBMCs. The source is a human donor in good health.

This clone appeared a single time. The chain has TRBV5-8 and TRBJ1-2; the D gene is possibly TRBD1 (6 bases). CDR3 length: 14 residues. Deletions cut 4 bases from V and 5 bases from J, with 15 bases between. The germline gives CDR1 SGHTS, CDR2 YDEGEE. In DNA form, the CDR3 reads TGTGCCAGCAGCCTTGGGGGCATCGGTTATGGCTACACCTTC. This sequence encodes CASSLGGIGYGYTF.

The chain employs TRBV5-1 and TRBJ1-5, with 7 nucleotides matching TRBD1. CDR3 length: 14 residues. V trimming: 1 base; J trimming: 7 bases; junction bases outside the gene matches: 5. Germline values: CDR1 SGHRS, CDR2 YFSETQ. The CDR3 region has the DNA TGCGCCAGCAGCTTGACAGGGGAGGACCAGCCCCAGCATTTT. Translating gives CASSLTGEDQPQHF. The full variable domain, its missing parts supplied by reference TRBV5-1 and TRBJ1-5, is KAGVTQTPRYLIKTRGQQVTLSCSPISGHRSVSWYQQTPGQGLQFLFEYFSETQRNKGNFPGRFSGRQFSNSRSEMNVSTLELGDSALYLCASSLTGEDQPQHFGDGTRLSIL.

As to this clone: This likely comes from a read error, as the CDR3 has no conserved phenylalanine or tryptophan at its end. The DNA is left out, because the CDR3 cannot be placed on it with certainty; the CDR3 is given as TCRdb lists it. This CDR3 reads CASSLFGPTR. The chain is built from TRBV5-8 and TRBJ2-7; the table's D call, TRBD1, was not checked against the DNA. From germline, CDR1 is SGHTS and CDR2 YDEGEE. Inclusive of both ends, the CDR3 amounts to 10 amino acids.

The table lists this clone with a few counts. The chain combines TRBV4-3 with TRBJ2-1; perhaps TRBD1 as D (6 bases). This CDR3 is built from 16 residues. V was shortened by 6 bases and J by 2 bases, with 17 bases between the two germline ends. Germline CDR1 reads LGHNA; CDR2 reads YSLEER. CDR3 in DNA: TGCGCCAGCAGTCAGGCGCCAGGGGCTACCTACAATGAGCAGTTCTTC. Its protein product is CASSQAPGATYNEQFF.

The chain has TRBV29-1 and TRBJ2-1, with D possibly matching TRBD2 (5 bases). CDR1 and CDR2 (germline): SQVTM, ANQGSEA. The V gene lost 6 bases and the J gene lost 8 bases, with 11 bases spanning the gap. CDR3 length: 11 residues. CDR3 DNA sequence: TGCAGCGTACTAGATTGGTATGAGCAGTTCTTC. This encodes CSVLDWYEQFF.

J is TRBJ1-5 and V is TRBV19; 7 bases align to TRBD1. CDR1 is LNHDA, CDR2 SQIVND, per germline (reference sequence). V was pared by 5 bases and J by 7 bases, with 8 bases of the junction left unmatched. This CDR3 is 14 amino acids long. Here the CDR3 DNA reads TGTGCCAGTAGTTCAACCAGGGGGTCCCAGCCCCAGCATTTT. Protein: CASSSTRGSQPQHF. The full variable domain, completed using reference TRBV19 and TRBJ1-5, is DGGITQSPKYLFRKEGQNVTLSCEQNLNHDAMYWYRQDPGQGLRLIYYSQIVNDFQKGDIAEGYSVSREKKESFPLTVTSAQKNPTAFYLCASSSTRGSQPQHFGDGTRLSIL.

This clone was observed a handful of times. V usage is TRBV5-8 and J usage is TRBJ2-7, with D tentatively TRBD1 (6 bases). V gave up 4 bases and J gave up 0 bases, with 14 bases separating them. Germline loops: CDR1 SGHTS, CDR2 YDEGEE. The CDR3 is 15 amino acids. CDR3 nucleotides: TGTGCCAGCAGCCCGGGGTGGGGGCTCTCCTACGAGCAGTACTTC. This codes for CASSPGWGLSYEQYF.

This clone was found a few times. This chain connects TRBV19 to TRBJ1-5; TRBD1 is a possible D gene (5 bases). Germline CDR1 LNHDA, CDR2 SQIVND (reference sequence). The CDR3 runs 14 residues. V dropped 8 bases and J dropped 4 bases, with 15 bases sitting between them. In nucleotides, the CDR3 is TGTGCCAGTCAGGTCGGGCAGGGAAATCAGCCCCAGCATTTT. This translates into CASQVGQGNQPQHF. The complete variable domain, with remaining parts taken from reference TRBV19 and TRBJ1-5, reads DGGITQSPKYLFRKEGQNVTLSCEQNLNHDAMYWYRQDPGQGLRLIYYSQIVNDFQKGDIAEGYSVSREKKESFPLTVTSAQKNPTAFYLCASQVGQGNQPQHFGDGTRLSIL.

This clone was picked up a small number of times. Here the CDR3 DNA reads TGCGCCAGCAGCCAAGGGTACCAGGGCAGTCAGCCCCAGCATTTT. The encoded protein is CASSQGYQGSQPQHF. This rearrangement joins TRBV4-1 to TRBJ1-5; tentatively, D is TRBD1 (5 bases). With 1 base removed from V and 6 bases from J, the gap between germline ends came to 13 bases. CDR1 and CDR2 (germline): MGHRA, YSYEKL. The CDR3 totals 15 residues.

Here the CDR3 DNA reads TGTGCCAGCAGCTTCACCGGGACAGGGAATTCACCCCTCCACTTT. It specifies CASSFTGTGNSPLHF. The chain combines TRBV6-6 with TRBJ1-6; 9 nucleotides match TRBD1. With V trimmed by 6 bases and J by 7 bases, 7 bases remained unmatched. The CDR3 extends over 15 amino acids. Germline V gene data show CDR1 as MNHNY and CDR2 as SVGAGI (reference sequence).

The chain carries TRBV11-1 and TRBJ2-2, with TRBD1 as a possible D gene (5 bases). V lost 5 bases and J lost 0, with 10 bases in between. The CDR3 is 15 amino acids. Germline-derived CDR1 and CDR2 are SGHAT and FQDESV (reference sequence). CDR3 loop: CASSHRSSNTGELFF. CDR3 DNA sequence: TGTGCCAGCAGCCACAGGTCTTCGAACACCGGGGAGCTGTTTTTT.

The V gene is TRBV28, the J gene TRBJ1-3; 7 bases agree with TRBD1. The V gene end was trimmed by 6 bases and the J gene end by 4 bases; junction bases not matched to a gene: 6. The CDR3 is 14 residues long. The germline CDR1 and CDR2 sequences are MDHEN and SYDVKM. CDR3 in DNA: TGTGCCAGCAGCACTAGGACAGGAGGAAACACCATATATTTT. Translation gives CASSTRTGGNTIYF.

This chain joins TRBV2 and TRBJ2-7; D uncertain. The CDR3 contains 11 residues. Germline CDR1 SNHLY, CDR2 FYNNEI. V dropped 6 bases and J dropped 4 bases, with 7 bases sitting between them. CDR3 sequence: CASSGSYEQYF. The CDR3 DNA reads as TGTGCCAGCAGCGGTTCATACGAGCAGTACTTC. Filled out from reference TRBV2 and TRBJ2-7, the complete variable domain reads EPEVTQTPSHQVTQMGQEVILRCVPISNHLYFYWYRQILGQKVEFLVSFYNNEISEKSEIFDDQFSVERPDGSNFTLKIRSTKLEDSAMYFCASSGSYEQYFGPGTRLTVT.

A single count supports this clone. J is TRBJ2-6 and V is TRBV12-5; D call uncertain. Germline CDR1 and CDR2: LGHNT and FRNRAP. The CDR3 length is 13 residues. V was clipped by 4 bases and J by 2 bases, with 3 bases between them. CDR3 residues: CASGSAGANVLTF. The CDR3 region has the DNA TGTGCTAGTGGTTCGGCTGGGGCCAACGTCCTGACTTTC. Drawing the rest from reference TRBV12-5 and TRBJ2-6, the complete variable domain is DARVTQTPRHKVTEMGQEVTMRCQPILGHNTVFWYRQTMMQGLELLAYFRNRAPLDDSGMPKDRFSAEMPDATLATLKIQPSEPRDSAVYFCASGSAGANVLTFGAGSRLTVL.